The T cell receptor (beta chain) described here comes from a study of blood T cell repertoires in COVID-19. Study information: Researchers got acute and convalescent COVID-19 samples from the United States, Italy and Spain.

V lost 2 bases, J lost 7 bases, and 24 bases lay in between. The CDR3 covers 17 residues. The germline V gene encodes CDR1 MGHRA and CDR2 YSYEKL. In the original workflow: For nucleated cells, counts were estimated from reference gene primer amplification. Repertoires were generated with immunoSEQ multiplex PCR, while TCRdb's copy carries only in-frame clones and drops some. V, J and clone size are taken as reported in that table, and D and trimming were inferred from the DNA itself. The table lists some 400,000 clones, about 88% of them singletons, with around 2.9% in the top ten. This TCR was sampled from a human donor in a cohort sampled during active COVID-19. The J gene is TRBJ2-7, the V gene TRBV4-1; D unresolved. Sequencing was carried out using peripheral blood. CDR3 DNA: TGCGCCAGCAGCCAATATGGCCCACCTTTCCTACTACGGGAGCAGTACTTC. Residues: CASSQYGPPFLLREQYF.